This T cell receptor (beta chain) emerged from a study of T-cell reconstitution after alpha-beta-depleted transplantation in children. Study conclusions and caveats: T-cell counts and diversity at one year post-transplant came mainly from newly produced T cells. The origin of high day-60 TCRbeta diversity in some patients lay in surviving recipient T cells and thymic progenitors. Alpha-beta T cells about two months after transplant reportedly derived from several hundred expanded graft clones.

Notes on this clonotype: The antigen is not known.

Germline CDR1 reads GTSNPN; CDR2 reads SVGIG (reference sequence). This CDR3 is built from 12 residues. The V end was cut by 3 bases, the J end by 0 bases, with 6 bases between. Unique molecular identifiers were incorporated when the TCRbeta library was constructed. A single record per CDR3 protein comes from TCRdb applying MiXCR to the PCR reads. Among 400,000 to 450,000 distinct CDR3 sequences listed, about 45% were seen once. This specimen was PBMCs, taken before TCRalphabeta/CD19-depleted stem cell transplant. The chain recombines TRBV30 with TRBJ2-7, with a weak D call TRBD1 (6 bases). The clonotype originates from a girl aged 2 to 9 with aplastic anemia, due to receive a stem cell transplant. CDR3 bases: TGTGCCTGGAGGGACAGCTCCTACGAGCAGTACTTC. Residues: CAWRDSSYEQYF.